A single sample gave rise to the 22 T cell receptor beta chains below, sequenced in a study of cytomegalovirus exposure and HLA in healthy donors. Primers: 60 Vbeta forward and 13 Jbeta reverse. Measured with immunoSEQ multiplex PCR; TCRdb has only the in-frame clones, and not every one. The repertoire has about 160,000 clones, around 85% of them found once; the top ten carry under 0.95%. Sequenced: PBMCs. Every receptor here comes from a woman in her thirties in good health and CMV-seronegative.

V usage is TRBV7-2 and J usage is TRBJ2-2; 8 nucleotides agree with TRBD1. The CDR3 is 15 amino acids. The trim removed 2 bases at V and 3 bases at J, leaving 2 bases unmatched. Germline-derived CDR1 and CDR2 are SGHTA and FQGNSA. CDR3 in amino acids: CASSLWTGHTGELFF. The CDR3 nucleotides are TGTGCCAGCAGCTTATGGACAGGGCACACCGGGGAGCTGTTTTTT.

V and J are TRBV2 and TRBJ2-1; TRBD1 is a possible D gene (6 bases). CDR3 length equals 13 residues. Trimming cost V 4 bases and J 6 bases, with 10 bases left between them. Germline V gene lookup returns CDR1 SNHLY and CDR2 FYNNEI. CDR3 DNA: TGTGCCAGCAGTGGAGGGGGAGTCAATGAGCAGTTCTTC. Its translation: CASSGGGVNEQFF.

This chain joins TRBV27 and TRBJ2-3, with 8 positions matching TRBD2. This CDR3 is built from 16 residues. Germline V CDR1 and CDR2: MNHEY, SMNVEV (reference sequence). V trimming: 5 bases; J trimming: 2 bases; junction bases outside the gene matches: 9. The DNA for the CDR3 is TGTGCCAGCAGTCGTTTCGCGGGAGGCCTCACAGATACGCAGTATTTT. Amino acids: CASSRFAGGLTDTQYF.

This chain links TRBV5-6 with TRBJ1-2; 10 bases line up with TRBD1. CDR1 is SGHDT, CDR2 YYEEEE, per germline. The CDR3 consists of 15 residues. The J segment lost 5 bases and the V segment lost 7 bases, leaving 11 bases of the junction unmatched. The CDR3 reads CASGIRDRGVYGYTF. The CDR3 DNA is TGTGCCAGCGGCATCCGGGACAGGGGAGTGTATGGCTACACCTTC.

A single count supports this clone. This chain uses TRBV7-9 with TRBJ2-1; TRBD2 matches 10 bases. The CDR3 contains 15 residues. Per germline, CDR1 SEHNR and CDR2 FQNEAQ (reference sequence). The trim removed 2 bases at V and 6 bases at J, leaving 4 bases unmatched. The CDR3 region is CASSLWWTSGNEQFF. CDR3 nucleotides: TGTGCCAGCAGCTTATGGTGGACTAGCGGCAATGAGCAGTTCTTC.

This chain connects TRBV5-4 to TRBJ1-2; 8 bases fit TRBD1. Germline V gene sequence: CDR1 SGHNT, CDR2 YYREEE (reference sequence). V lost 4 bases, J lost 4 bases, and 9 bases stayed unmatched. The CDR3 runs 15 residues. The CDR3 DNA follows: TGTGCCAGCAGCCGCACGACAGGGGACGGCTATGGCTACACCTTC. Translation gives CASSRTTGDGYGYTF.

The chain joins TRBV4-3 to TRBJ1-3; 7 bases map to TRBD1. Germline lookup yields CDR1 LGHNA and CDR2 YSLEER. The V and J ends lost 1 base and 5 bases, in that order; junction bases with no gene match: 5. The CDR3 runs 15 residues. The CDR3 coding sequence is TGCGCCAGCAGCCAAGTCGGGACAGACAGAAACACCATATATTTT. Translating gives CASSQVGTDRNTIYF.

The chain uses TRBV5-1 and TRBJ1-2, with TRBD1 matching over 7 bases. CDR3 length: 13 amino acids. Per the germline V gene, CDR1 is SGHRS and CDR2 is YFSETQ. V shed 2 bases and J 7 bases; nucleotides not matched to a gene: 5. The CDR3 reads CASSLGRGAGYTF. The CDR3 DNA reads as TGCGCCAGCAGCTTAGGCAGGGGGGCTGGCTACACCTTC.

The chain couples TRBV6-5 to TRBJ1-2, with TRBD1 identical over 8 bases. Germline CDR1 reads MNHEY; CDR2 reads SVGAGI. The CDR3 loop spans 13 amino acids. V shed 2 bases and J 9 bases; nucleotides not matched to a gene: 5. This CDR3 is CASSYTGGISYTF. CDR3 DNA: TGTGCCAGCAGTTACACAGGGGGTATCAGCTACACCTTC.

V gene TRBV9 combines with J gene TRBJ2-3; 7 bases map to TRBD1. The CDR3 is 15 residues long. J gave up 4 bases and V 3 bases, and 8 bases lay outside the gene matches. Germline CDR1 and CDR2: SGDLS and YYNGEE. CDR3: CASSGRGFSADTQYF. As DNA, the CDR3 is TGTGCCAGCAGCGGCAGGGGGTTTAGTGCAGATACGCAGTATTTT.

The rearrangement uses TRBV7-9 and TRBJ2-7; 8 nucleotides align to TRBD2. Germline CDR1 and CDR2: SEHNR and FQNEAQ (reference sequence). The CDR3 is made up of 14 amino acids. J gave up 1 base and V 5 bases, and 4 bases lay outside the gene matches. The CDR3: CASSQGLGSYEQYF. CDR3 nucleotide sequence: TGTGCCAGCAGCCAGGGACTAGGATCCTACGAGCAGTACTTC.

This chain connects TRBV27 to TRBJ2-7, with D perhaps matching TRBD1 (5 bases). V lost 8 bases and J lost 2, with 16 bases in between. Germline V gene data show CDR1 as MNHEY and CDR2 as SMNVEV (reference sequence). This CDR3 has 14 amino acids. CDR3 residues: CASRSLGAPYEQYF. In DNA, the CDR3 is TGTGCCAGCCGGTCTCTTGGGGCCCCCTACGAGCAGTACTTC.

The chain couples TRBV6-1 to TRBJ2-5; TRBD1 matches at 10 bases. The CDR3 spans 15 residues. The germline V gene has CDR1 MNHNS and CDR2 SASEGT. J gave up 4 bases and V 10 bases, and 12 bases lay outside the gene matches. CDR3 DNA sequence: TGTGCCACCACCACCCCGACAGGGGGCTTAGAGACCCAGTACTTC. Amino acids: CATTTPTGGLETQYF.

The gene calls are TRBV19 and TRBJ1-1; tentatively, D is TRBD1 (6 bases). Trimming shortened V by 0 bases and J by 3 bases, and 11 bases separated the two germline ends. Germline CDR1 is LNHDA and CDR2 is SQIVND (reference sequence). The CDR3 sequence is 15 residues long. The CDR3 reads CASSIDSQGYTEAFF. Written as DNA, the CDR3 is TGTGCCAGTAGTATAGACTCACAGGGATACACTGAAGCTTTCTTT.

The chain uses TRBV6-1 and TRBJ2-1, with D hard to call. V was trimmed by 4 bases and J by 6 bases, leaving 4 bases between them. This CDR3 contains 11 residues. Per the germline V gene, CDR1 is MNHNS and CDR2 is SASEGT. CDR3 coding DNA: TGTGCCAGCAGTGTGGCCAATGAGCAGTTCTTC. The encoded protein is CASSVANEQFF.

This clone was seen only once. The chain couples TRBV19 to TRBJ2-7, with TRBD2 matching 7 bases. Germline V gene data show CDR1 as LNHDA and CDR2 as SQIVND (reference sequence). Germline trimming cut 7 bases from V and 9 bases from J; bases unmatched to any gene: 15. There are 14 residues in the CDR3. This CDR3 is CASTPGGPLRVQYF. CDR3 nucleotide sequence: TGTGCCAGTACCCCGGGGGGACCGTTGAGAGTGCAGTACTTC.

This clone was counted a few times. The gene calls are TRBV19 and TRBJ1-5; 7 bases line up with TRBD1. The V gene end was trimmed by 9 bases and the J gene end by 0 bases; junction bases not matched to a gene: 5. The CDR3 loop spans 14 amino acids. Per germline, CDR1 LNHDA and CDR2 SQIVND (reference sequence). The CDR3 bases are TGTGCCAGCAGGGACAGCTATAGCAATCAGCCCCAGCATTTT. Translation gives CASRDSYSNQPQHF.

This clone was seen only once. The chain is built from TRBV5-1 and TRBJ2-5, with a weak D call TRBD2 (7 bases). CDR1 is SGHRS and CDR2 is YFSETQ in the germline V gene. V was shortened by 0 bases and J by 2 bases, with 14 bases between the two germline ends. CDR3 length equals 16 residues. The CDR3 DNA reads as TGCGCCAGCAGCTTGGCTGTGGGAGGGGGACAAGAGACCCAGTACTTC. Translating gives CASSLAVGGGQETQYF.

CDR3 nucleotides: TGTGCCAGCAGTTACTCGGCAGGGGGAGACTATGGCTACACCTTC. Encoded protein: CASSYSAGGDYGYTF. The V gene is TRBV6-5, the J gene TRBJ1-2; 7 bases are a match to TRBD1. CDR3 length equals 15 residues. Germline CDR1 MNHEY, CDR2 SVGAGI. Trimming cost V 0 bases and J 3 bases; bases outside gene matches: 4.

The chain recombines TRBV11-2 with TRBJ2-5, with 7 positions matching TRBD2. This CDR3 comprises 15 residues. Trimming cost V 5 bases and J 1 base; bases outside gene matches: 7. The germline V gene has CDR1 SGHAT and CDR2 FQNNGV. The CDR3 sequence: CASSPRGGGQETQYF. The CDR3 nucleotides read TGTGCCAGCAGCCCACGCGGCGGGGGCCAAGAGACCCAGTACTTC.

The chain is built from TRBV6-1 and TRBJ1-2, with 7 bases matching TRBD1. This CDR3 has 15 amino acids. Germline-derived CDR1 and CDR2 are MNHNS and SASEGT. Trimming removed 1 base from V and 4 bases from J; junction bases left unmatched: 6. Written as DNA, the CDR3 is TGTGCCAGCAGTGAAGGTTCAGGGGGACCCTATGGCTACACCTTC. Protein: CASSEGSGGPYGYTF.

This chain joins TRBV4-3 and TRBJ2-7, with 7 bases lining up with TRBD2. There are 14 residues in the CDR3. After removal of 4 bases from V and 9 bases from J, the junction contained 12 bases not matched to a gene. Germline values: CDR1 LGHNA, CDR2 YSLEER. The CDR3 sequence: CASSPSGAGRVQYF. As DNA, the CDR3 is TGCGCCAGCAGCCCCAGTGGGGCGGGGAGGGTGCAGTACTTC.